These 8 T cell receptor beta chains originate from one sample sequenced in a study of shared clonotypes between healthy human individuals. Libraries were prepared by immunoSEQ multiplex PCR; TCRdb keeps only in-frame clonotypes and omits some of them. The sample lists over a million clones, roughly 95% occurring once. Material: naive CD4+ T cells sorted from blood. Subset in this sample: CD45RA+ positively selected. Receptors originate from a man aged 30-40 years in good health.

The chain couples TRBV28 to TRBJ1-5, with TRBD1 matching over 8 bases. V shed 6 bases and J 5 bases; nucleotides not matched to a gene: 6. CDR1 and CDR2 from the germline V gene are MDHEN and SYDVKM. The CDR3 has 14 residues. The CDR3 loop is CASRPGTGHQPQHF. CDR3 nucleotide sequence: TGTGCCAGCAGACCCGGGACAGGCCATCAGCCCCAGCATTTT.

This clone was seen only a few times. V usage is TRBV4-1 and J usage is TRBJ2-3; possible D gene TRBD2, 7 bases. CDR3 length: 17 amino acids. Trimming took 0 bases from V and 5 from J, leaving 18 bases between them. Germline V CDR1 and CDR2: MGHRA, YSYEKL. CDR3 nucleotide sequence: TGCGCCAGCAGCCAAGATGGGGGCGGGAGTCTAGTAGATACGCAGTATTTT. Translated: CASSQDGGGSLVDTQYF.

The V and J genes are TRBV2 and TRBJ2-7; D might be TRBD1 (6 bases). Trimming shortened V by 5 bases and J by 2 bases, and 16 bases separated the two germline ends. The CDR3 sequence is 15 residues long. CDR1 and CDR2 from the germline V gene are SNHLY and FYNNEI. The CDR3 bases are TGTGCCAGCAGTCGCACTCGGACAGAGACCTACGAGCAGTACTTC. Protein product: CASSRTRTETYEQYF.

As concerns this clone: At the DNA level, this CDR3 is encoded by other sequences in the same sample as well. This chain joins TRBV29-1 and TRBJ2-7; D gene uncertain. This CDR3 is 11 amino acids long. V was cut by 6 bases and J by 0 bases, with 6 bases left in between. Germline CDR1 SQVTM, CDR2 ANQGSEA. The CDR3 spells CSVGYSYEQYF. In DNA, the CDR3 is TGCAGCGTAGGTTACTCCTACGAGCAGTACTTC.

The chain carries TRBV28 and TRBJ1-4; possible D gene TRBD1, 6 bases. CDR3 length: 12 amino acids. The germline V gene encodes CDR1 MDHEN and CDR2 SYDVKM. Trimming removed 5 bases at V and 8 bases at J, with 9 bases between. CDR3 coding DNA: TGTGCCAGCAGTACAGGGACGGAAAAACTGTTTTTT. It translates to CASSTGTEKLFF. Supplemented by reference TRBV28 and TRBJ1-4, the full variable domain reads DVKVTQSSRYLVKRTGEKVFLECVQDMDHENMFWYRQDPGLGLRLIYFSYDVKMKEKGDIPEGYSVSREKKERFSLILESASTNQTSMYLCASSTGTEKLFFGSGTQLSVL.

This chain joins TRBV27 and TRBJ2-7; 11 bases match TRBD2. With 5 bases clipped from V and 5 bases from J, the junction kept 11 bases outside the gene matches. CDR1 is MNHEY and CDR2 is SMNVEV in the germline V gene (reference sequence). The CDR3 is made up of 16 amino acids. This chain's CDR3 is CASSPPRLAGSHEQYF. CDR3 in DNA: TGTGCCAGCAGTCCACCCCGACTAGCGGGAAGCCACGAGCAGTACTTC.

The chain combines TRBV19 with TRBJ2-7; possible D gene TRBD2, 5 bases. The CDR3 has 14 amino acids. Deletions cut 3 bases from V and 4 bases from J, with 13 bases between. Germline V lookup: CDR1 LNHDA, CDR2 SQIVND (reference sequence). The CDR3 coding sequence is TGTGCCAGTAGTATGGGTGCGAGGACTTACGAGCAGTACTTC. This translates into CASSMGARTYEQYF.

V is TRBV6-5 and J is TRBJ2-1; no reliable D call. Trimming left V 6 bases short and J 5 bases short, with 5 bases between. Germline V gene sequence: CDR1 MNHEY, CDR2 SVGAGI. The CDR3 contains 11 residues. The CDR3: CASRINNEQFF. CDR3 sequence (DNA): TGTGCCAGCAGGATTAACAATGAGCAGTTCTTC.